This T cell receptor (beta chain) was documented in a study of blood T cell repertoires in COVID-19. Sequencing was performed with immunoSEQ multiplex PCR; in TCRdb, only in-frame clones are kept and a portion is missing. The sample yields about 280,000 clones, 65% to 90% seen once. The origin of this receptor is a human donor in a cohort sampled during active COVID-19. Sequencing was done on a sample of peripheral blood.

In DNA, the CDR3 is TGTGCCTGGATCGGAGTAAGGGAGCAGTTCTTC. This gives the protein CAWIGVREQFF. The chain has TRBV30 and TRBJ2-1; the D is unclear. The CDR3 has 11 residues. Germline V CDR1 and CDR2: GTSNPN, SVGIG (reference sequence). V was cut by 4 bases and J by 10 bases, with 11 bases left in between.